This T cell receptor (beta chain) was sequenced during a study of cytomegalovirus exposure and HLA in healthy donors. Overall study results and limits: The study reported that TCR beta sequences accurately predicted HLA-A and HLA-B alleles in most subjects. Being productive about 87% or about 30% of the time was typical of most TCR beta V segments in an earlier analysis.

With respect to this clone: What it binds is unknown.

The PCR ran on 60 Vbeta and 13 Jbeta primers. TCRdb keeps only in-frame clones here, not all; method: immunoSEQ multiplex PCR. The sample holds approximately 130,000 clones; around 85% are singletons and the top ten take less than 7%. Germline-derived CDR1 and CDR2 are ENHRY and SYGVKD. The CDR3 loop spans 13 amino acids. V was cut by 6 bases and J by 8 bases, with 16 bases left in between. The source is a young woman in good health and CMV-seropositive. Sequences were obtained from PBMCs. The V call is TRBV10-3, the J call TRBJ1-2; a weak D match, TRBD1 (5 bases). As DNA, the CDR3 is TGTGCCATCAGCCCCGTAGGGGTCGAAGGCTACACCTTC. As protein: CAISPVGVEGYTF.